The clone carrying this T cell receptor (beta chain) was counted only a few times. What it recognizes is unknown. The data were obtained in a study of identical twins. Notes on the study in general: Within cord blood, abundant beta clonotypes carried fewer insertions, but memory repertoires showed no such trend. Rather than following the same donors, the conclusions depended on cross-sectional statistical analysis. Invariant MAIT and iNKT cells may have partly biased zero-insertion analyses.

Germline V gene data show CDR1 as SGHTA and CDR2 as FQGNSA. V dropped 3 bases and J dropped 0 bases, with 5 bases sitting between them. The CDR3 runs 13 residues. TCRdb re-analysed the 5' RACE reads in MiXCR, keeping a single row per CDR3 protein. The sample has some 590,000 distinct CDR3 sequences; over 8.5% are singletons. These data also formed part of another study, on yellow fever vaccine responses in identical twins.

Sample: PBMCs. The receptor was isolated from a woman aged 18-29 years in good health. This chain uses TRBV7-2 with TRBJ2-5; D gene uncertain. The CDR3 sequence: CASSLWYQETQYF. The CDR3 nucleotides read TGTGCCAGCAGCTTGTGGTACCAAGAGACCCAGTACTTC.